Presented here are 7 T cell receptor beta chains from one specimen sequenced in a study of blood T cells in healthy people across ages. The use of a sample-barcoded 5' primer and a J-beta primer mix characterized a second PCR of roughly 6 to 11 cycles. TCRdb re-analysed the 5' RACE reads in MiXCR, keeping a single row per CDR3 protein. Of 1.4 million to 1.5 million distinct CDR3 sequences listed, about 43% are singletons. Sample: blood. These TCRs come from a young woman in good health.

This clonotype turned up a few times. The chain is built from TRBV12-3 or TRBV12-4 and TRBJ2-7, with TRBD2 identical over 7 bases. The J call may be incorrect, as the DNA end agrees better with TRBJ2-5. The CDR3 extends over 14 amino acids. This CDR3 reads CASSPSLAQETQYF. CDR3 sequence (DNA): TGTGCCAGCAGTCCCTCACTAGCGCAAGAGACCCAGTACTTC.

CDR3 DNA: TGTGCCAGCAATATAGAGACGGCCACGGCTAATGGCTACACCTTC. It translates to CASNIETATANGYTF. V and J are TRBV2 and TRBJ1-2, with D unclear. Germline CDR1 SNHLY, CDR2 FYNNEI. V lost 7 bases, J lost 6 bases, and 21 bases lay in between. The CDR3 contains 15 residues.

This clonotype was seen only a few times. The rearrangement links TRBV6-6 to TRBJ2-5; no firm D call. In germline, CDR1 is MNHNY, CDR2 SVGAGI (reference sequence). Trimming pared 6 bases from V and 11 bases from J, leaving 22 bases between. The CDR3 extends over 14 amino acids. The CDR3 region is CASSPFDPSSEQYF. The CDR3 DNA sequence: TGTGCCAGCAGCCCATTCGACCCCTCTTCGGAGCAGTACTTC.

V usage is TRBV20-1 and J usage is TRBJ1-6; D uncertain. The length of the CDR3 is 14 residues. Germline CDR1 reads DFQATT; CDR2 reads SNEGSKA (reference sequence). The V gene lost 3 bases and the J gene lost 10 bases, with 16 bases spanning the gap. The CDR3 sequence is CSARLESARSPLHF. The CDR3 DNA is TGCAGTGCTAGGTTGGAAAGCGCGAGATCACCCCTCCACTTT.

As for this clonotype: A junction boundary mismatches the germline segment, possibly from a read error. The CDR3 sequence is CSATRDRGETKYF. CDR3 DNA sequence: TGCAGTGCTACTCGGGACAGGGGAGAGACCAAGTACTTC. This chain links TRBV20-1 with TRBJ2-5, with 10 bases identical to TRBD1. The CDR3 is 13 amino acids. CDR1 and CDR2 from the germline V gene are DFQATT and SNEGSKA (reference sequence).

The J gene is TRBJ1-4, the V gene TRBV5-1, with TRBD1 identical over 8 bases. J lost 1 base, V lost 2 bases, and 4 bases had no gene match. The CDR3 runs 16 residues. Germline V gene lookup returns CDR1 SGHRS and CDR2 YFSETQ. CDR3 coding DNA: TGCGCCAGCAGCTTACAGGGGGGAGGAACTAATGAAAAACTGTTTTTT. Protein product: CASSLQGGGTNEKLFF.

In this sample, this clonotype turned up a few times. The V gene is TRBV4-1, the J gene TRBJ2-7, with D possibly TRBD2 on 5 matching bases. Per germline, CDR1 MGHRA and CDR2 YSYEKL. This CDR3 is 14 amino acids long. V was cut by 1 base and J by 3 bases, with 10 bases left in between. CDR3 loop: CASSQGGVGYEQYF. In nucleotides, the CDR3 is TGCGCCAGCAGCCAAGGGGGAGTCGGCTACGAGCAGTACTTC.